This TCR beta chain was found in a study of CD8 T cells in Susac syndrome (dated by TCRdb to about 2019). As for the study more broadly: Whether CD8+ T cell activation and differentiation in Susac syndrome was antigen driven was tested using repertoire sequencing. The study compared CD8+ T cell repertoire clonality among eleven to twelve healthy donors, roughly 14 Susac syndrome patients and some 16 multiple sclerosis patients. Study-level results and caveats: The study acknowledged that relatively few individuals were included in the TCR sequencing and HLA analysis.

Details on this clonotype: It lacks a known antigen. Base-call qualities are not available, and no considerably larger clone is one nucleotide away.

RNA was extracted using the RNeasy kit, and about 0.45 to 1 microgram was reverse transcribed with random hexamers. The immunoSEQ multiplex PCR assay, which covers 54 Vbeta and 13 Jbeta segments, was used to amplify TCR beta CDR3 regions. Bias from PCR amplification was corrected by using a synthetic template baseline for primer optimization and for computational correction. Concerning the study's data processing: Reads were assigned to V, D and J genes according to IMGT and analyzed in immunoSEQ Analyzer, with only productive sequences retained. Clonality was calculated as one minus the Shannon entropy normalized by log2 of the number of productive unique sequences. For each patient and control, public and private clones were evaluated within the 100 most prevalent clones. Clones were defined as Susac-specific when absent from the healthy and MS cohorts, from over 950 published viral clones and from other ImmuneACCESS disease sequences. Starting from the raw public reads, TCRdb applied fastp trimming at Q25, assembled clones with MiXCR and retained in-frame beta chains. Every entry covers one CDR3 protein and lists the most common genes and DNA from its rows. The V and J calls and clone size are TCRdb's, not the authors'. This sample comprises roughly 140,000 distinct CDR3 sequences, just under 97% of them detected only once. Clones ranked in the top ten supply 0.13% to 0.15% of the sample.

High-throughput TCR beta sequencing profiled peripheral blood CD8+ and CD4+ T cells from healthy donors, Susac syndrome patients and multiple sclerosis patients. Treatment-naive patients with stable or active relapsing-remitting disease fulfilling revised McDonald criteria were used as multiple sclerosis controls. CD8+ TEMRA cells were enriched by FACS, while bulk CD8+ and CD4+ T cells were purified by magnetic negative isolation. Blood was collected in EDTA tubes and processed within 24 hours, with PBMCs isolated through density gradient centrifugation. PBMCs intended for TCR sequencing were cryopreserved in liquid nitrogen and thawed later in a water bath at 37 degrees C. Purity of sorted or isolated CD4+, CD8+ and CD8+ TEMRA cells was at least 90%. Reading from cysteine to phenylalanine, the CDR3 counts 15 amino acids. The sequence is cut down to CDR3 DNA, 45 bases in frame from base 1. Trimming removed 0 bases from V and 2 bases from J, leaving 9 bases between the germline ends. From a lookup of the germline V gene, CDR1 and CDR2 are MGHRA and YSYEKL.

The clonotype was recovered from a human donor with multiple sclerosis. The chain joins TRBV4-1 to TRBJ2-3, and TRBD1 may be the D gene, going by 6 matching bases. Sequencing was performed on CD8+ T cells from PBMCs. The DNA is TGCGCCAGCAGCCAAGAGAGGGGGAACACAGATACGCAGTATTTT. Translated, this gives CASSQERGNTDTQYF.